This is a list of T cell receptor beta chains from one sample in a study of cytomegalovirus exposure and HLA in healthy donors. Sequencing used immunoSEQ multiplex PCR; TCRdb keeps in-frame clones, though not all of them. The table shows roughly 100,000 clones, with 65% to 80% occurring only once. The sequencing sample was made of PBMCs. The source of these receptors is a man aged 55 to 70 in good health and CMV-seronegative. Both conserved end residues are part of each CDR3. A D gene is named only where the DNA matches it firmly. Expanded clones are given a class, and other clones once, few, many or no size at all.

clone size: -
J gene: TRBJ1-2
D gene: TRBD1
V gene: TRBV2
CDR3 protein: CASRGEGAYYGYTF

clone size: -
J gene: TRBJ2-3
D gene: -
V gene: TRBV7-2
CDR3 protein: CASSLVGGAADTQYF

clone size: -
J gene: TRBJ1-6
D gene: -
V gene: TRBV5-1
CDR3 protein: CASSPQVGGYNSPLHF

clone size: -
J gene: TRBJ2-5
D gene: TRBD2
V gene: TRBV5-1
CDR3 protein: CASSSGTSGLGETQYF

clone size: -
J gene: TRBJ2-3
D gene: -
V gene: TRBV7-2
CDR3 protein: CASSLQVSTDTQYF

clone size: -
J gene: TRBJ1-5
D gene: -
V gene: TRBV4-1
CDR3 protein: CASSQTFRGMGQPQHF

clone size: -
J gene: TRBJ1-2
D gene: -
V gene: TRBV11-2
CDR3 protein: CASSAGFDYGYTF

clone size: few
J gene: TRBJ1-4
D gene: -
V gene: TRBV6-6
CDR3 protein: CATRKNEAALSEKLFF

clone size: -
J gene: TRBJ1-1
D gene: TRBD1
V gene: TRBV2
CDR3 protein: CASSSLQGATEAFF

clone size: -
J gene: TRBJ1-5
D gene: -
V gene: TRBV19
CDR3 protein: CASSLNQGNQPQHF

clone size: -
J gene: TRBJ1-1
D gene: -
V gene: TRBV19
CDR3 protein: CASSLGRGTKMNTEAFF

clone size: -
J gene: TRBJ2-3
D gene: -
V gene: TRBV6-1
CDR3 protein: CASSERAADTQYF

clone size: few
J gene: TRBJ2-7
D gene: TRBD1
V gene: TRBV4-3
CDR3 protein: CASSQTSGTGGASYEQYF

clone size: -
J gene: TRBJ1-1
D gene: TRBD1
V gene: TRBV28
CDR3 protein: CASSSTGHNTEAFF

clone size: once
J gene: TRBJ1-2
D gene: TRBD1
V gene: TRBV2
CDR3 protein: CASSENRGYGYTF

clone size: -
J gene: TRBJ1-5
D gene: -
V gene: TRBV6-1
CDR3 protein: CASSEVQGKNQPQHF

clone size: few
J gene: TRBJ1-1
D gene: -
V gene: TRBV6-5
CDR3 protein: CASRDQGTEAFF

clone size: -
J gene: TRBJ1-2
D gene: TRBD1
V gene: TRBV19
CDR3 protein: CASNPTGGRGGYTF

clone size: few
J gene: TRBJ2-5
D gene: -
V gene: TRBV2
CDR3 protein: CASRKGVDWETQYF

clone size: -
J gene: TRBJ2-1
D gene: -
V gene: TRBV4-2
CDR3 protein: CASSHEGGSYNEQFF

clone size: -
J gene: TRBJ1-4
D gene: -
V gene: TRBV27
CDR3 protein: CASSGGSEKLFF

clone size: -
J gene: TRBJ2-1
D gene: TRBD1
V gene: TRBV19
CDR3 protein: CASSVRGPSSYNEQFF

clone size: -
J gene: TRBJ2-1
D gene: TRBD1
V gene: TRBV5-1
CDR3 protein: CASSSQGAGNEQFF

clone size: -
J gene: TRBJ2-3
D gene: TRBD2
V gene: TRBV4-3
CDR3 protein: CASSQKLAGRTDTQYF

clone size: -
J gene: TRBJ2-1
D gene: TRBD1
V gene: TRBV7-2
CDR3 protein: CASSSWTGGYEQFF

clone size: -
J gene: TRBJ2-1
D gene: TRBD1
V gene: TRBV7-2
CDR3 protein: CASSFGTGGPYNEQFF

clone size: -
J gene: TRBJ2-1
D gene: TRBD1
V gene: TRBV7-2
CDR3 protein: CASSLDRGVTYNEQFF

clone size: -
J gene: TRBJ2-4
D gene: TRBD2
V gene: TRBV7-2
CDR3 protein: CASSLRTSGRLSGNIQYF

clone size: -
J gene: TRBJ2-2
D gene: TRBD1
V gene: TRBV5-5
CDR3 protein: CASSSSQGATGELFF

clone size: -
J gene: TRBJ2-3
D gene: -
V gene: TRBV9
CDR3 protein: CASSVEAGYSTDTQYF

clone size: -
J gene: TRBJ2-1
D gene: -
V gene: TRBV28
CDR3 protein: CASSSELPGQLGEQFF

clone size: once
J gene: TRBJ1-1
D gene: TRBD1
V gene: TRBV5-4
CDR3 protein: CASSYPQGTMNTEAFF

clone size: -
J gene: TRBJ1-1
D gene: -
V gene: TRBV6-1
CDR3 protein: CASSVSGTEAFF

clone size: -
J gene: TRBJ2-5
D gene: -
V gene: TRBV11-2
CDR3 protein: CASSRTVEETQYF

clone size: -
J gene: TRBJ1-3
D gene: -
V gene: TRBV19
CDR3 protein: CASSISGPTEGNTIYF

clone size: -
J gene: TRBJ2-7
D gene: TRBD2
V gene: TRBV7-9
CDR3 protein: CASSTGTSGLREQYF

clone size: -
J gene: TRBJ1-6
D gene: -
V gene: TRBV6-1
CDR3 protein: CAITTGLYSPLHF

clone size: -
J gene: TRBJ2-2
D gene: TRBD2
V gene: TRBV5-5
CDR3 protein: CASSSQLAGGASGELFF

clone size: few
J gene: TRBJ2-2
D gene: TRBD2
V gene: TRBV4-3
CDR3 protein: CASSQEGLAGATGELFF

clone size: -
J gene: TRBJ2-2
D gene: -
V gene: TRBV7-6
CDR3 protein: CASTSEGGATGELFF

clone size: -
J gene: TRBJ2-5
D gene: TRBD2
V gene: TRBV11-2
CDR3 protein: CASSLFSGEMETQYF

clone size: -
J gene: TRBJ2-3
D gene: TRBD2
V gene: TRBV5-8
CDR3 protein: CASSSTSGGTAGTQYF

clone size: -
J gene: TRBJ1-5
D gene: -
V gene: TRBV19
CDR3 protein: CASTGQYSNQPQHF

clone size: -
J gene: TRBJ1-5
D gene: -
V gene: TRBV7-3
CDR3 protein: CASSLMENQPQHF

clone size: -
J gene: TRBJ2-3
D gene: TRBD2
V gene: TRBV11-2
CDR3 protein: CASSPTSGGALATQYF

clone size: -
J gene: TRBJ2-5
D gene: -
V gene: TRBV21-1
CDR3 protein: CASSKRTSGKQETQYF

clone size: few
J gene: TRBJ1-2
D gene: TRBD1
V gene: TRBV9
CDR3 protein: CASSVGGQGLVYGYTF

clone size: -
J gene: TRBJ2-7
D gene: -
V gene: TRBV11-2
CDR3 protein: CASRAGTPATEQYF

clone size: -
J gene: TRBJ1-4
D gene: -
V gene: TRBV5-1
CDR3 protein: CASSLRLGEKLFF

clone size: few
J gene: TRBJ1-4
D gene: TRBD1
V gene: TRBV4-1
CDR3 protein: CASSQRQGLDEKLFF